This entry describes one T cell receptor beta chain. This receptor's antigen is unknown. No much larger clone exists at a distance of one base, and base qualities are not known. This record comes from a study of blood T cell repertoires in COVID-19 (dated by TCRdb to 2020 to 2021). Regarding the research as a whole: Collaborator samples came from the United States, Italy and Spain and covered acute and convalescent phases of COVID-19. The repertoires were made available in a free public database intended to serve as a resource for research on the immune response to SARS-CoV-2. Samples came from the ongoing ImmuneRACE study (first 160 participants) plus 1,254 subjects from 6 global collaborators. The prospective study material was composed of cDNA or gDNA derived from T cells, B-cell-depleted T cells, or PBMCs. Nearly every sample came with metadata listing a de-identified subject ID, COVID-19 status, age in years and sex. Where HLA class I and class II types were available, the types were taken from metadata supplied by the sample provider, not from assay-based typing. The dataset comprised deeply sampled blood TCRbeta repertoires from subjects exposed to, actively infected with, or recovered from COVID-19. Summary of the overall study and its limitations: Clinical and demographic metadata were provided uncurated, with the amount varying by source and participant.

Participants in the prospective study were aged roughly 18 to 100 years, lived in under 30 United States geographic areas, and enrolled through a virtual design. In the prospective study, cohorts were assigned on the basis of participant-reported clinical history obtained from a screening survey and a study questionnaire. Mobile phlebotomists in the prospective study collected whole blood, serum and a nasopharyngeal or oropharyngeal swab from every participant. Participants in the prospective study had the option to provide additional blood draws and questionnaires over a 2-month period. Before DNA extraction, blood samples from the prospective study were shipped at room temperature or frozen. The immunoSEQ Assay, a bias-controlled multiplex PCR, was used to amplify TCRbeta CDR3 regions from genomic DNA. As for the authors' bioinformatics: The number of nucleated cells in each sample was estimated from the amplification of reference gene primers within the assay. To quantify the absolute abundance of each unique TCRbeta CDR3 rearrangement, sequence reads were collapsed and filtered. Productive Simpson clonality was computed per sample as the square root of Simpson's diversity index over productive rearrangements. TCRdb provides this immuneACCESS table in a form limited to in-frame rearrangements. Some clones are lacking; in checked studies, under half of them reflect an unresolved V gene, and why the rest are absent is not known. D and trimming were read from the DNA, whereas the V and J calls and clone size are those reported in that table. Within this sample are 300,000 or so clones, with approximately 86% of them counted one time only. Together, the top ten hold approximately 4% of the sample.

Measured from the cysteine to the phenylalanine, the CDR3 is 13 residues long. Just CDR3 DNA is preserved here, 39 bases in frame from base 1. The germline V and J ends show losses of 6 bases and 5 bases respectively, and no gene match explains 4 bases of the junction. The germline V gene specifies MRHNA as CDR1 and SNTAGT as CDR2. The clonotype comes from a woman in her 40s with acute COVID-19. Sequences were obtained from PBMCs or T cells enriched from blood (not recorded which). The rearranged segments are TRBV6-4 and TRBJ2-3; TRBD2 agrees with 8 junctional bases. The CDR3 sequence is CASSPSGGDTQYF. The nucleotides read TGTGCCAGCAGCCCCAGCGGGGGAGATACGCAGTATTTT.